The text below deals with one TCR beta chain. Its cognate antigen is unknown. This CDR3 comprises 13 residues. V was shortened by 3 bases and J by 3 bases, with 9 bases between the two germline ends. Looked up from germline, CDR1 is LNHDA and CDR2 is SQIVND (reference sequence). This sample was included in a study of cytomegalovirus exposure and HLA in healthy donors. Use of 60 Vbeta and 13 Jbeta primers characterized the PCR. TCRdb's table, derived via immunoSEQ multiplex PCR, lists solely in-frame clones and lacks some. The repertoire holds 120,000 to 150,000 clones, with about 61% as singletons. Study-wide findings and caveats: In a later analysis, at a false discovery rate of 0.05, 15,000 to 20,000 TCR beta sequences were associated with HLA alleles. Cytomegalovirus association was assigned to 170 or so TCR beta chains. HLA restriction was apparent for most CMV-associated TCR beta chains in a later analysis.

The sequence was obtained from a male donor in good health and CMV-seronegative. The sequencing sample was made of PBMCs. This chain joins TRBV19 and TRBJ2-7; D perhaps matches TRBD1 (6 bases). The CDR3 sequence is CASSILQGYEQYF. The CDR3 DNA reads TGTGCCAGTAGTATTCTACAGGGCTACGAGCAGTACTTC.